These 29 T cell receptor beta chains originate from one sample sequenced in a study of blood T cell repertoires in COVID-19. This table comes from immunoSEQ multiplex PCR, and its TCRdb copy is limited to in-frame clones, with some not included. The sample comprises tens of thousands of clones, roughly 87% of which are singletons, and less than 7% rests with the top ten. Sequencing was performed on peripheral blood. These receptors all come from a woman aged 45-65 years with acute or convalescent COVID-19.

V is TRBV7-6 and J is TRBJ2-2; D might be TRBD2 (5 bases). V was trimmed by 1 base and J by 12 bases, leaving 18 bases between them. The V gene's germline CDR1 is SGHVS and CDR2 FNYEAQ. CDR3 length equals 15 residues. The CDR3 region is CASSLEGITPGKLFF. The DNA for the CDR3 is TGTGCCAGCAGCTTAGAGGGTATCACACCGGGGAAGCTGTTTTTT.

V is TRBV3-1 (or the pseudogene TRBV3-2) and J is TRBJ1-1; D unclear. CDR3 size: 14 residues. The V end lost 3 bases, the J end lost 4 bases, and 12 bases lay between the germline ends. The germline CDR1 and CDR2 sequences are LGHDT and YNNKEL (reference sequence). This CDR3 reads CASSQAGLGTEAFF. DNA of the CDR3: TGTGCCAGCAGCCAGGCCGGGTTGGGCACTGAAGCTTTCTTT.

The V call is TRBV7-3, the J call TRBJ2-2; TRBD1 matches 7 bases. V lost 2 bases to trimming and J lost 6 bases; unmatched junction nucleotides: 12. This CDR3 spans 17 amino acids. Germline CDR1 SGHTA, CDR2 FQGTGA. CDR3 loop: CASSLPGSDRSSGELFF. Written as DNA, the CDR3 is TGTGCCAGCAGCTTACCCGGATCGGACAGGTCATCCGGGGAGCTGTTTTTT.

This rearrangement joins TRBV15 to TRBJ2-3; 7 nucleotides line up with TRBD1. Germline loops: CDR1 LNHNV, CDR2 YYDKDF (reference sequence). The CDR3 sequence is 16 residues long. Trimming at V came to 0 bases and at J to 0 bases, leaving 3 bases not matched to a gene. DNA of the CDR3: TGTGCCACCAGCAGAGAAGACAGGGTCAGCACAGATACGCAGTATTTT. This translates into CATSREDRVSTDTQYF.

The CDR3 reads CASSLDSFNQPQHF. CDR3 nucleotide sequence: TGTGCCAGCAGTCTAGACAGTTTCAATCAGCCCCAGCATTTT. The rearrangement joins TRBV6-5 to TRBJ1-5; a possible D gene is TRBD1 (5 bases). This CDR3 has 14 residues. Germline V gives CDR1 MNHEY, CDR2 SVGAGI. The V end lost 5 bases, the J end lost 3 bases, and 11 bases lay between the germline ends.

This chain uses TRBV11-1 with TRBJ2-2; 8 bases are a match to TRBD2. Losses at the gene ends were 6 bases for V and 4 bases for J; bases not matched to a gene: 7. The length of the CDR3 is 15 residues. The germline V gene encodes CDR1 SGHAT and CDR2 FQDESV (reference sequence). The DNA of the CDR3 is TGTGCCAGCAGGACTAGCGTTGGAGGCACCGGGGAGCTGTTTTTT. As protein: CASRTSVGGTGELFF.

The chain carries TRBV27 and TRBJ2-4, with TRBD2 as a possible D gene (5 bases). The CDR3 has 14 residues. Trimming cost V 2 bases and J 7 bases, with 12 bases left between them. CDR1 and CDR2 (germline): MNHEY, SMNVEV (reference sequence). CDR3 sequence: CASSLAGSGNIQYF. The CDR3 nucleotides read TGTGCCAGCAGTTTAGCAGGCTCGGGGAACATTCAGTACTTC.

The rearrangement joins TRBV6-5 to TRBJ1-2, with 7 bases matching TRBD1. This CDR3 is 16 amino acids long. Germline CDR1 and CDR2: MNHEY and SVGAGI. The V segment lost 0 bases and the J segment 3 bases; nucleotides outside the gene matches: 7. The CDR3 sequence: CASSYSTGRLDYGYTF. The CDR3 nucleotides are TGTGCCAGCAGTTACTCGACAGGGCGCCTGGACTATGGCTACACCTTC.

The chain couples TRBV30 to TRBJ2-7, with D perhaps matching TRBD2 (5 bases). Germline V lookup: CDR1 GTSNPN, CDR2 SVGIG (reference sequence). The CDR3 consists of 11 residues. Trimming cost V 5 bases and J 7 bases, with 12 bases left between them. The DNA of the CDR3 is TGTGCCTGGGCGGAATCGGGGGAGCAGTACTTC. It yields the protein CAWAESGEQYF.

CDR3 region: CASSYGTGMNTEAFF. The CDR3 region has the DNA TGTGCCAGCAGTTACGGCACAGGGATGAACACTGAAGCTTTCTTT. J is TRBJ1-1 and V is TRBV6-5; weak D call: TRBD1 (6 bases). This CDR3 has 15 residues. Germline V gives CDR1 MNHEY, CDR2 SVGAGI. Trimming pared 2 bases from V and 0 bases from J, leaving 10 bases between.

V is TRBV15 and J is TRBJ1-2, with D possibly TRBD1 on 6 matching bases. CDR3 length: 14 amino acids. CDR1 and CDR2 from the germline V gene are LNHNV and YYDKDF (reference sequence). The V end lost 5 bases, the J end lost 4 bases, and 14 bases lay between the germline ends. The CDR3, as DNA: TGTGCCACCAGCCGAACCCTGGACAGCTATGGCTACACCTTC. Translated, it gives CATSRTLDSYGYTF.

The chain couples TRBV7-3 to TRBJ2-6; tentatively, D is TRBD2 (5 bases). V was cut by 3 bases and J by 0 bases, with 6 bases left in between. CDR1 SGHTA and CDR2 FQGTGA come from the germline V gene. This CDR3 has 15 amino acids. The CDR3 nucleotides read TGTGCCAGCAGCTTCGGAGGCTCTGGGGCCAACGTCCTGACTTTC. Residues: CASSFGGSGANVLTF.

CDR3 sequence: CASSWTGGNEQFF. CDR3 coding DNA: TGTGCCAGCAGCTGGACAGGGGGCAATGAGCAGTTCTTC. The chain employs TRBV9 and TRBJ2-1, with 10 bases fitting TRBD1. The CDR3 runs to 13 residues. J gave up 6 bases and V 4 bases, and 1 base lay outside the gene matches. Germline CDR1 and CDR2: SGDLS and YYNGEE.

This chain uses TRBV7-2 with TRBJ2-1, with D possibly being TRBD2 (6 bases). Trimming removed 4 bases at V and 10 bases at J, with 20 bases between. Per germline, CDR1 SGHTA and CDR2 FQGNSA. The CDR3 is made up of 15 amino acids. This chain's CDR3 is CASSSPGLTSREQFF. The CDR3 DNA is TGTGCCAGCAGCTCTCCGGGACTTACCTCCAGAGAGCAGTTCTTC.

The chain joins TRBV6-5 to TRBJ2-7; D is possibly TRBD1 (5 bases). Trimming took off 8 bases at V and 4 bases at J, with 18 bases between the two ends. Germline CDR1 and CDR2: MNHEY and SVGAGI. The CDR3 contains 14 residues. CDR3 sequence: CASLLGPVSYEQYF. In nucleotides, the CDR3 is TGTGCCAGCCTACTGGGGCCCGTTAGTTACGAGCAGTACTTC.

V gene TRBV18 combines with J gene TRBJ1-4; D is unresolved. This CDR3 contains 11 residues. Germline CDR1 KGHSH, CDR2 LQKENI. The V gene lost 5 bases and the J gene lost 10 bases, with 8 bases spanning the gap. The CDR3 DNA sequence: TGTGCCAGCTCATCCGCGGGAAAACTGTTTTTT. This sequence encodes CASSSAGKLFF.

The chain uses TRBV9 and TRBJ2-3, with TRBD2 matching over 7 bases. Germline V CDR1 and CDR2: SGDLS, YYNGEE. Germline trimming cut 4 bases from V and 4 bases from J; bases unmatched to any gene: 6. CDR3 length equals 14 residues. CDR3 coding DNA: TGTGCCAGCAGCCCCAGCGGGGAGCCAGATACGCAGTATTTT. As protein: CASSPSGEPDTQYF.

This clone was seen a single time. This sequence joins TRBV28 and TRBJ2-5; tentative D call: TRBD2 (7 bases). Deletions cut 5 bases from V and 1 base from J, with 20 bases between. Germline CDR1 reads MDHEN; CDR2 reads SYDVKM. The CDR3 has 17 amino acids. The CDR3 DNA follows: TGTGCCAGCAGTGGTGGAACCATCGGGGGGCCCCAAGAGACCCAGTACTTC. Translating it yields CASSGGTIGGPQETQYF. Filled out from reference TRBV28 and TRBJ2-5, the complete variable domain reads DVKVTQSSRYLVKRTGEKVFLECVQDMDHENMFWYRQDPGLGLRLIYFSYDVKMKEKGDIPEGYSVSREKKERFSLILESASTNQTSMYLCASSGGTIGGPQETQYFGPGTRLLVL.

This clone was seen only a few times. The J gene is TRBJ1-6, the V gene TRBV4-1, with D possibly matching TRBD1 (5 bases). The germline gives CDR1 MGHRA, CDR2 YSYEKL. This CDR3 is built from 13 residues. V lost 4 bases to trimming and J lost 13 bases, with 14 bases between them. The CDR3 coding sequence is TGCGCCAGCAGCCCAGGGTCGGCTAATCCCCTCCACTTT. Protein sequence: CASSPGSANPLHF.

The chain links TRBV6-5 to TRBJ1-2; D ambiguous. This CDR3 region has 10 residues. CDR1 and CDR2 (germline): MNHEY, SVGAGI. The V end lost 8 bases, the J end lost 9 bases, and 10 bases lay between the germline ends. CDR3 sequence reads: CASPRSCYTF. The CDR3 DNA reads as TGTGCCAGCCCCAGGTCTTGCTACACCTTC.

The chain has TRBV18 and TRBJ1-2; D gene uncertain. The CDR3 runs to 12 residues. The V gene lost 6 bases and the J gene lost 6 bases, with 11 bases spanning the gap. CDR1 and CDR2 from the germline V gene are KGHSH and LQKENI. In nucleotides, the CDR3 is TGTGCCAGCTCGCCCTCACGCGATGGCTACACCTTC. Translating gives CASSPSRDGYTF.

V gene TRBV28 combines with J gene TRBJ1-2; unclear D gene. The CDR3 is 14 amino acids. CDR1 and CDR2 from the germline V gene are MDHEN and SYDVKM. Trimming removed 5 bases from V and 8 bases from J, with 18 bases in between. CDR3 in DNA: TGTGCCAGCAGTCCCTCCCCTGGATCGGGAGGCTACACCTTC. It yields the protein CASSPSPGSGGYTF.

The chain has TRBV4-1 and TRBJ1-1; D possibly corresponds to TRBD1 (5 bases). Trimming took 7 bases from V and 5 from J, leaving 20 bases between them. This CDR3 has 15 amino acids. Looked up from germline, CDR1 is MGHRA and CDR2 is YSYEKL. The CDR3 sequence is CASTWVAGRDTEAFF. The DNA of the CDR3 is TGCGCCAGCACGTGGGTGGCAGGGAGGGATACTGAAGCTTTCTTT.

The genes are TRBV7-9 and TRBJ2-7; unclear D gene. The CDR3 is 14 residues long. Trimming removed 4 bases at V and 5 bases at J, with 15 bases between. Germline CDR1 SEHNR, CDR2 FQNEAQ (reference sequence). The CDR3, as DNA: TGTGCCAGCAGCTCCCCAGGTTCGACCCACGAGCAGTACTTC. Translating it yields CASSSPGSTHEQYF.

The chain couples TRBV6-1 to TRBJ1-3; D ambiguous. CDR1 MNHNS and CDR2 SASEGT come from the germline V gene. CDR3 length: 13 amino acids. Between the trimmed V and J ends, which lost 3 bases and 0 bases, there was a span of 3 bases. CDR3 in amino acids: CASSESSGNTIYF. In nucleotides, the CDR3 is TGTGCCAGCAGTGAGAGCTCTGGAAACACCATATATTTT.

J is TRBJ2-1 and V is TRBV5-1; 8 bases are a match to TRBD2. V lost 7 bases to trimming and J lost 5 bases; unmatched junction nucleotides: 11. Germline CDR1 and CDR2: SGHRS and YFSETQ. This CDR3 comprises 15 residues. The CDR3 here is CASGFELAVHNEQFF. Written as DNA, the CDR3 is TGCGCCAGCGGGTTTGAACTAGCGGTTCACAATGAGCAGTTCTTC. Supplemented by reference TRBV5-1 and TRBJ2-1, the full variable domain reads KAGVTQTPRYLIKTRGQQVTLSCSPISGHRSVSWYQQTPGQGLQFLFEYFSETQRNKGNFPGRFSGRQFSNSRSEMNVSTLELGDSALYLCASGFELAVHNEQFFGPGTRLTVL.

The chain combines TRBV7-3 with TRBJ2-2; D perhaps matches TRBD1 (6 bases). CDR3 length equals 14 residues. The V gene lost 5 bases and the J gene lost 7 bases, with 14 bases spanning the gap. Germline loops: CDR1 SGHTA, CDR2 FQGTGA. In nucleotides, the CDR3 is TGTGCCAGCAGCGAAGCAGGGGACCACGGGGAGCTGTTTTTT. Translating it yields CASSEAGDHGELFF.

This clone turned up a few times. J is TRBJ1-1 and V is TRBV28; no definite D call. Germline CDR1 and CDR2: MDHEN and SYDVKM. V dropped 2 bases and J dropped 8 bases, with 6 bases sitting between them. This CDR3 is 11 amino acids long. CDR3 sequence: CASSLNWEAFF. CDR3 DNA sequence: TGTGCCAGCAGTTTAAACTGGGAAGCTTTCTTT.

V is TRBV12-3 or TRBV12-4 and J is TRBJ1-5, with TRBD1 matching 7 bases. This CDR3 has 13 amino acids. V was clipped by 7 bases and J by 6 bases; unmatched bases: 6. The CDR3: CASTKGASQPQHF. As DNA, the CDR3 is TGTGCCAGCACAAAGGGGGCCAGTCAGCCCCAGCATTTT.